These 29 T cell receptor beta chains originate from one sample sequenced in a study of cytomegalovirus exposure and HLA in healthy donors. PCR used 60 Vbeta primers and 13 Jbeta primers. This table comes from immunoSEQ multiplex PCR, and its TCRdb copy is limited to in-frame clones, with some not included. The table records under 250,000 clones, around 80% of them present only once. The specimen was PBMCs. These receptors came from a man in his thirties or forties in good health and CMV-seronegative.

The genes are TRBV10-1 and TRBJ1-1; 8 nucleotides match TRBD1. CDR3 size: 13 residues. Germline trimming cut 7 bases from V and 4 bases from J; bases unmatched to any gene: 5. CDR1 WNHNN and CDR2 SYGVQD come from the germline V gene (reference sequence). CDR3 protein: CASMDRVGTEAFF. For the CDR3, the DNA is TGCGCCAGCATGGACAGGGTGGGCACTGAAGCTTTCTTT.

Concerning this clone: Sequence at one end of the junction differs from germline and may be a read error. The chain links TRBV27 to TRBJ2-7, with 9 bases fitting TRBD2. This CDR3 contains 18 residues. Germline CDR1 is MNHEY and CDR2 is SMNVEV (reference sequence). This chain's CDR3 is CAGSLRWREGPRGYEQYF. CDR3 sequence (DNA): TGTGCCGGCAGTTTAAGGTGGCGGGAGGGCCCTCGGGGGTACGAGCAGTACTTC.

In DNA, the CDR3 is TGTGCCAGCAGCGGGTTAGGACTCTCGGAGCAGTACTTC. Translated: CASSGLGLSEQYF. The V call is TRBV9, the J call TRBJ2-7; D perhaps matches TRBD2 (5 bases). The V end lost 3 bases, the J end lost 7 bases, and 14 bases lay between the germline ends. CDR3 length: 13 amino acids. Germline CDR1 reads SGDLS; CDR2 reads YYNGEE.

The chain combines TRBV11-2 with TRBJ2-7; TRBD2 matches 10 bases. The CDR3 runs to 16 residues. The junction had 9 bases not matched to a gene; V was cut back by 3 bases and J by 4 bases. Looked up from germline, CDR1 is SGHAT and CDR2 is FQNNGV. Written as DNA, the CDR3 is TGTGCCAGCAGCTTTACCTTAAGCGGGAGGGGTTACGAGCAGTACTTC. Translated: CASSFTLSGRGYEQYF.

V usage is TRBV19 and J usage is TRBJ2-1, with a weak D call TRBD2 (6 bases). This CDR3 is built from 15 residues. The V end was cut by 6 bases, the J end by 5 bases, with 17 bases between. Germline assignment: CDR1 LNHDA and CDR2 SQIVND (reference sequence). Here the CDR3 DNA reads TGTGCCAGTAGCGGGAGCGACTTAGGAAACAATGAGCAGTTCTTC. Its translation: CASSGSDLGNNEQFF.

Only a few counts were recorded for this clone. The chain carries TRBV29-1 and TRBJ1-2, with D possibly matching TRBD1 (5 bases). The CDR3 spans 15 residues. Germline V gene sequence: CDR1 SQVTM, CDR2 ANQGSEA. V lost 3 bases, J lost 3 bases, and 17 bases lay in between. The CDR3 loop is CSVEGEVREYYGYTF. The CDR3 DNA is TGCAGCGTTGAGGGGGAGGTCAGGGAGTACTATGGCTACACCTTC.

This chain links TRBV6-1 with TRBJ1-3; possibly TRBD1 for D (5 bases). Germline V gives CDR1 MNHNS, CDR2 SASEGT. This CDR3 is built from 17 residues. The V and J ends lost 1 base and 0 bases respectively, with 13 bases between them. The CDR3 protein is CASSEGSGGVSGNTIYF. The CDR3, as DNA: TGTGCCAGCAGTGAAGGATCGGGGGGGGTCTCTGGAAACACCATATATTTT.

This clone was seen just once. This chain links TRBV11-2 with TRBJ2-5; no definite D call. V was pared by 5 bases and J by 3 bases, with 13 bases between. Germline CDR1 SGHAT, CDR2 FQNNGV. The CDR3 consists of 14 residues. The CDR3 protein is CASSPSGYKETQYF. CDR3 nucleotide sequence: TGTGCCAGCAGCCCTAGTGGCTATAAAGAGACCCAGTACTTC.

This chain connects TRBV2 to TRBJ1-5, with 8 bases identical to TRBD1. Looked up from germline, CDR1 is SNHLY and CDR2 is FYNNEI. This CDR3 region has 15 residues. After removal of 7 bases from V and 2 bases from J, the junction contained 7 bases not matched to a gene. The CDR3 is CASTQGASGNQPQHF. CDR3 coding DNA: TGTGCCAGCACTCAGGGGGCTAGTGGCAATCAGCCCCAGCATTTT.

J is TRBJ2-5 and V is TRBV18; D might be TRBD2 (5 bases). Looked up from germline, CDR1 is KGHSH and CDR2 is LQKENI. V was shortened by 0 bases and J by 2 bases, with 10 bases between the two germline ends. The CDR3 consists of 15 residues. CDR3: CASSPPSSGQETQYF. The CDR3 region has the DNA TGTGCCAGCTCACCACCGAGTTCGGGACAAGAGACCCAGTACTTC.

The chain combines TRBV5-6 with TRBJ1-5; no clear D gene. The CDR3 loop spans 14 amino acids. With 7 bases removed from V and 6 bases from J, the gap between germline ends came to 17 bases. The germline V gene has CDR1 SGHDT and CDR2 YYEEEE. The CDR3 here is CASRKAGDFQPQHF. The DNA of the CDR3 is TGTGCCAGCCGTAAGGCAGGTGATTTTCAGCCCCAGCATTTT.

The chain uses TRBV6-5 and TRBJ1-2; D is ambiguous. Per the germline V gene, CDR1 is MNHEY and CDR2 is SVGAGI. CDR3 length equals 14 residues. V gave up 2 bases and J gave up 4 bases, with 11 bases separating them. The CDR3 DNA reads as TGTGCCAGCAGTTACGGACTTTTGGGCTATGGCTACACCTTC. Translated, it gives CASSYGLLGYGYTF.

The gene calls are TRBV6-5 and TRBJ2-3; 7 bases line up with TRBD1. After removal of 4 bases from V and 8 bases from J, the junction contained 6 bases not matched to a gene. Germline V gene sequence: CDR1 MNHEY, CDR2 SVGAGI. The CDR3 has 13 residues. This CDR3 reads CASSSTGEVTQYF. As DNA, the CDR3 is TGTGCCAGCAGTTCCACAGGGGAAGTTACGCAGTATTTT.

The rearrangement links TRBV11-2 to TRBJ2-3, with D maybe TRBD2 (5 bases). CDR3 length: 11 amino acids. V was shortened by 5 bases and J by 9 bases, with 9 bases between the two germline ends. Germline V gene lookup returns CDR1 SGHAT and CDR2 FQNNGV. The DNA for the CDR3 is TGTGCCAGCAGCAGCGGCAGAACGCAGTATTTT. This gives the protein CASSSGRTQYF.

The chain combines TRBV5-1 with TRBJ2-2; 7 nucleotides agree with TRBD1. This CDR3 comprises 13 residues. Germline-derived CDR1 and CDR2 are SGHRS and YFSETQ. With 7 bases clipped from V and 1 base from J, the junction kept 1 base outside the gene matches. CDR3 in DNA: TGCGCCAGCTGGACAGGGAACACCGGGGAGCTGTTTTTT. Residues: CASWTGNTGELFF. Filled out from reference TRBV5-1 and TRBJ2-2, the complete variable domain reads KAGVTQTPRYLIKTRGQQVTLSCSPISGHRSVSWYQQTPGQGLQFLFEYFSETQRNKGNFPGRFSGRQFSNSRSEMNVSTLELGDSALYLCASWTGNTGELFFGEGSRLTVL.

The gene calls are TRBV28 and TRBJ2-1; weak D call: TRBD1 (5 bases). Trimming cost V 6 bases and J 0 bases, with 12 bases left between them. This CDR3 region has 15 residues. CDR1 and CDR2 (germline): MDHEN, SYDVKM. The CDR3 DNA reads TGTGCCAGCAGAGAAGGGGCGAGCTCCTACAATGAGCAGTTCTTC. Its protein is CASREGASSYNEQFF.

This chain links TRBV11-3 with TRBJ2-1; tentatively, D is TRBD1 (9 bases). Germline CDR1 is SGHNT and CDR2 is YENEEA. CDR3 size: 18 residues. V was clipped by 3 bases and J by 10 bases, with 28 bases between them. The CDR3 protein is CASSLTDRGAYRGGEQFF. CDR3 DNA: TGTGCCAGCAGCTTGACGGACAGGGGAGCGTACCGCGGGGGGGAGCAGTTCTTC. Combining the CDR3 with reference TRBV11-3 and TRBJ2-1 gives the whole variable domain EAGVVQSPRYKIIEKKQPVAFWCNPISGHNTLYWYLQNLGQGPELLIRYENEEAVDDSQLPKDRFSAERLKGVDSTLKIQPAELGDSAVYLCASSLTDRGAYRGGEQFFGPGTRLTVL.

The chain carries TRBV15 and TRBJ2-4; 8 bases align to TRBD2. V lost 2 bases, J lost 0 bases, and 12 bases stayed unmatched. This CDR3 is built from 19 residues. In germline, CDR1 is LNHNV, CDR2 YYDKDF (reference sequence). CDR3 bases: TGTGCCACCAGCAGAAAAGGGGGGCTAGCGGGCGTAGCCAAAAACATTCAGTACTTC. As protein: CATSRKGGLAGVAKNIQYF. Combining the CDR3 with reference TRBV15 and TRBJ2-4 gives the whole variable domain DAMVIQNPRYQVTQFGKPVTLSCSQTLNHNVMYWYQQKSSQAPKLLFHYYDKDFNNEADTPDNFQSRRPNTSFCFLDIRSPGLGDTAMYLCATSRKGGLAGVAKNIQYFGAGTRLSVL.

This chain joins TRBV19 and TRBJ1-1; 7 positions agree with TRBD1. V was pared by 5 bases and J by 1 base, with 13 bases of the junction left unmatched. Germline V lookup: CDR1 LNHDA, CDR2 SQIVND (reference sequence). This CDR3 comprises 17 residues. This chain's CDR3 is CASSSSGTARTNTEAFF. The CDR3 nucleotides read TGTGCCAGTAGTTCCTCGGGGACAGCCCGTACGAACACTGAAGCTTTCTTT.

J is TRBJ2-7 and V is TRBV27; 9 nucleotides match TRBD1. Unmatched junction bases numbered 9, after V lost 4 bases and J lost 5 bases. Germline CDR1 MNHEY, CDR2 SMNVEV (reference sequence). The CDR3 length is 15 residues. The CDR3 loop reads CASSSYLDRGNEQYF. In DNA, the CDR3 is TGTGCCAGCAGTTCATATCTGGACAGGGGTAACGAGCAGTACTTC.

The CDR3 is CASSRTTRGPNTEAFF. CDR3 nucleotide sequence: TGTGCCAGCAGTCGGACGACTCGGGGTCCGAACACTGAAGCTTTCTTT. The V gene is TRBV7-9, the J gene TRBJ1-1; D unclear. The CDR3 contains 16 residues. The V end was cut by 6 bases, the J end by 1 base, with 18 bases between. In germline, CDR1 is SEHNR, CDR2 FQNEAQ (reference sequence). The whole variable domain, filled in from reference TRBV7-9 and TRBJ1-1, reads DTGVSQNPRHKITKRGQNVTFRCDPISEHNRLYWYRQTLGQGPEFLTYFQNEAQLEKSRLLSDRFSAERPKGSFSTLEIQRTEQGDSAMYLCASSRTTRGPNTEAFFGQGTRLTVV.

The chain joins TRBV5-1 to TRBJ2-2; a possible D gene is TRBD2 (6 bases). The V end was cut by 1 base, the J end by 7 bases, with 11 bases between. CDR3 length: 14 amino acids. CDR1 and CDR2 (germline): SGHRS, YFSETQ. The CDR3 reads CASSLPGAIGELFF. The CDR3 DNA sequence: TGCGCCAGCAGCTTGCCGGGAGCGATCGGGGAGCTGTTTTTT.

The chain has TRBV27 and TRBJ2-2; perhaps TRBD2 as D (6 bases). Germline assignment: CDR1 MNHEY and CDR2 SMNVEV (reference sequence). V shed 5 bases and J shed 6 bases, with 13 bases lying between them. CDR3 length: 14 residues. The CDR3 DNA is TGTGCCAGCAGTCCGGGGGAGGTTTCCGGGGAGCTGTTTTTT. It encodes CASSPGEVSGELFF.

This clone has a handful of counts. In DNA, the CDR3 is TGTGCCAGCTACCCCCACGGGACTAGCGGCAATCGCGAGCAGTACTTC. This sequence encodes CASYPHGTSGNREQYF. This sequence joins TRBV28 and TRBJ2-7, with 11 nucleotides matching TRBD2. This CDR3 spans 16 amino acids. V lost 8 bases and J lost 6; bases outside the gene matches: 15. Looked up from germline, CDR1 is MDHEN and CDR2 is SYDVKM.

In this sample, this clone turned up a few times. The junction and the germline gene differ at one end; a read error may be behind it. The J gene is TRBJ1-2, the V gene TRBV7-9; the match to TRBD1 covers 9 bases. Germline V CDR1 and CDR2: SEHNR, FQNEAQ (reference sequence). This CDR3 region has 12 residues. The CDR3 is CSSSSTGGAGTF. Written as DNA, the CDR3 is TGTTCCAGCAGCTCTACAGGGGGCGCAGGGACCTTC.

The rearrangement joins TRBV7-9 to TRBJ1-2; maybe TRBD1 (5 bases). V was cut by 4 bases and J by 13 bases, with 28 bases left in between. The CDR3 loop spans 16 amino acids. Germline CDR1 reads SEHNR; CDR2 reads FQNEAQ (reference sequence). The CDR3 protein is CASSSPGADSTMGCTF. The CDR3 coding sequence is TGTGCCAGCAGCTCCCCCGGAGCCGACAGTACTATGGGATGCACCTTC.

The V call is TRBV7-7, the J call TRBJ2-2; 7 positions agree with TRBD1. The CDR3 sequence is 15 residues long. V shed 2 bases and J 3 bases; nucleotides not matched to a gene: 3. Germline CDR1 is SSHAT and CDR2 is FNYEAQ (reference sequence). CDR3 nucleotides: TGTGCCAGCAGCTTATGGCAGGGGGACACCGGGGAGCTGTTTTTT. It codes for CASSLWQGDTGELFF.

The genes are TRBV9 and TRBJ2-5; D may be TRBD2 (5 bases). The assigned J gene may be wrong: the sequence end matches TRBJ2-7 better. CDR3 length: 15 amino acids. Germline values: CDR1 SGDLS, CDR2 YYNGEE. In DNA form, the CDR3 reads TGTGCCAGCAGCCTAGAGGGTGGGAGACTCTACGAGCAGTACTTC. Translating gives CASSLEGGRLYEQYF.

V is TRBV6-1 and J is TRBJ2-1; 11 bases map to TRBD2. The germline CDR1 and CDR2 sequences are MNHNS and SASEGT. CDR3 length: 19 amino acids. V shed 4 bases and J 6 bases; nucleotides not matched to a gene: 17. CDR3 residues: CASSGIGAMTSGKSNEQFF. Written as DNA, the CDR3 is TGTGCCAGCAGTGGAATCGGCGCGATGACTAGCGGGAAGTCCAATGAGCAGTTCTTC.